Listed below are T cell receptor beta chains from one sample, sequenced in a study of cytomegalovirus exposure and HLA in healthy donors. TCRdb keeps only in-frame clones here, not all; method: immunoSEQ multiplex PCR. The sample carries 90,000 to 120,000 clones, 75% to 85% recorded once. The sequencing input was PBMCs. The receptor set was obtained from a woman younger than 35 in good health and CMV-seronegative. CDR3s include the opening cysteine and the closing phenylalanine or tryptophan. The order of the fields is D gene, clone size, V gene, J gene, CDR3 protein, CDR3 DNA. The D gene is left open where the match is weak. Clone size is given for some rows only: seen once, a few or many times, or a class if the clone is expanded.

D gene: NA
clone size: NA
V gene: TRBV2
J gene: TRBJ1-5
CDR3 protein: CASSDGEDYSNQPQHF
CDR3 DNA: TGTGCCAGCAGTGACGGAGAAGATTATAGCAATCAGCCCCAGCATTTT

D gene: NA
clone size: NA
V gene: TRBV6-6
J gene: TRBJ1-1
CDR3 protein: CAAIRRGNTEAFF
CDR3 DNA: TGTGCCGCGATCCGCAGGGGAAACACTGAAGCTTTCTTT

D gene: NA
clone size: few
V gene: TRBV11-3
J gene: TRBJ1-1
CDR3 protein: CASSFLAFF
CDR3 DNA: TGTGCCAGCAGCTTTCTCGCTTTCTTT

D gene: NA
clone size: once
V gene: TRBV6-1
J gene: TRBJ1-2
CDR3 protein: CASSSSGTPPGYTF
CDR3 DNA: TGTGCCAGCAGTTCTTCCGGGACACCTCCCGGCTACACCTTC

D gene: NA
clone size: few
V gene: TRBV6-5
J gene: TRBJ1-4
CDR3 protein: CASKISRSNEKLFF
CDR3 DNA: TGTGCCAGCAAGATTTCGCGGAGTAATGAAAAACTGTTTTTT

D gene: TRBD2
clone size: NA
V gene: TRBV4-2
J gene: TRBJ2-2
CDR3 protein: CASSQDAGEAGELFF
CDR3 DNA: TGTGCCAGCAGCCAAGACGCGGGAGAAGCCGGGGAGCTGTTTTTT

D gene: NA
clone size: NA
V gene: TRBV7-2
J gene: TRBJ2-4
CDR3 protein: CASSPQPGPRNIQYF
CDR3 DNA: TGTGCCAGCAGCCCCCAACCCGGTCCGCGGAACATTCAGTACTTC

D gene: TRBD1
clone size: NA
V gene: TRBV12-5
J gene: TRBJ2-1
CDR3 protein: CASGLHRDRATGEQFF
CDR3 DNA: TGTGCTAGTGGACTACACCGGGACAGGGCTACCGGGGAGCAGTTCTTC

D gene: TRBD2
clone size: few
V gene: TRBV5-1
J gene: TRBJ2-6
CDR3 protein: CASSSLAGASSGANVLTF
CDR3 DNA: TGCGCCAGCAGCTCCTTAGCGGGGGCGAGCTCTGGGGCCAACGTCCTGACTTTC

D gene: TRBD1
clone size: NA
V gene: TRBV29-1
J gene: TRBJ1-2
CDR3 protein: CSVADRGDYGYTF
CDR3 DNA: TGCAGCGTCGCCGACAGGGGGGACTATGGCTACACCTTC

D gene: NA
clone size: few
V gene: TRBV4-1
J gene: TRBJ1-2
CDR3 protein: CASSQGRAGYTF
CDR3 DNA: TGCGCCAGCAGCCAAGGGCGGGCTGGCTACACCTTC

D gene: NA
clone size: NA
V gene: TRBV7-3
J gene: TRBJ2-2
CDR3 protein: CASSLPGQINTGELFF
CDR3 DNA: TGTGCCAGCAGCTTACCCGGACAAATCAACACCGGGGAGCTGTTTTTT

D gene: TRBD1
clone size: NA
V gene: TRBV27
J gene: TRBJ2-5
CDR3 protein: CASSLEQGARKETQYF
CDR3 DNA: TGTGCCAGCAGTTTAGAACAGGGGGCGCGGAAAGAGACCCAGTACTTC

D gene: TRBD2
clone size: NA
V gene: TRBV7-9
J gene: TRBJ2-1
CDR3 protein: CASSAGLAGAYNEQFF
CDR3 DNA: TGTGCCAGCAGTGCCGGACTAGCGGGGGCTTACAATGAGCAGTTCTTC

D gene: TRBD1
clone size: few
V gene: TRBV28
J gene: TRBJ1-1
CDR3 protein: CASSSDRGRTEAFF
CDR3 DNA: TGTGCCAGCAGTTCAGACAGGGGTAGAACTGAAGCTTTCTTT

D gene: TRBD1
clone size: once
V gene: TRBV28
J gene: TRBJ1-5
CDR3 protein: CASSSPGTGPSNQPQHF
CDR3 DNA: TGTGCCAGCAGTTCACCCGGGACAGGGCCGAGCAATCAGCCCCAGCATTTT

D gene: TRBD1
clone size: NA
V gene: TRBV13
J gene: TRBJ1-2
CDR3 protein: CASSPEGQGNYGYTF
CDR3 DNA: TGTGCCAGCAGCCCAGAGGGACAGGGTAACTATGGCTACACCTTC

D gene: NA
clone size: NA
V gene: TRBV6-4
J gene: TRBJ2-7
CDR3 protein: CASRPWMSGWVYEQYF
CDR3 DNA: TGTGCCAGCAGGCCCTGGATGTCGGGGTGGGTCTACGAGCAGTACTTC

D gene: NA
clone size: few
V gene: TRBV6-5
J gene: TRBJ2-4
CDR3 protein: CASSYGEGRSKNIQYF
CDR3 DNA: TGTGCCAGCAGTTACGGCGAGGGGAGGTCTAAAAACATTCAGTACTTC

D gene: NA
clone size: NA
V gene: TRBV7-9
J gene: TRBJ2-7
CDR3 protein: CSSSLSSGLDYEQYF
CDR3 DNA: TGTTCCAGCAGCTTATCTTCGGGGTTAGACTACGAGCAGTACTTC

D gene: NA
clone size: NA
V gene: TRBV30
J gene: TRBJ2-3
CDR3 protein: CAWSYGIGNTQYF
CDR3 DNA: TGTGCCTGGAGCTATGGGATCGGGAACACGCAGTATTTT

D gene: TRBD1
clone size: NA
V gene: TRBV28
J gene: TRBJ2-7
CDR3 protein: CASSSRTGFYEQYF
CDR3 DNA: TGTGCCAGCAGTTCCAGGACAGGTTTTTACGAGCAGTACTTC

D gene: NA
clone size: NA
V gene: TRBV7-2
J gene: TRBJ1-1
CDR3 protein: CASSPGLNTEAFF
CDR3 DNA: TGTGCCAGCAGCCCGGGGTTAAACACTGAAGCTTTCTTT

D gene: NA
clone size: NA
V gene: TRBV28
J gene: TRBJ2-2
CDR3 protein: CASSPTGSGDTGELFF
CDR3 DNA: TGTGCCAGCAGCCCTACGGGCTCGGGGGACACCGGGGAGCTGTTTTTT

D gene: TRBD1
clone size: NA
V gene: TRBV27
J gene: TRBJ2-7
CDR3 protein: CASSPGTGYLMYEQYF
CDR3 DNA: TGTGCCAGCAGTCCAGGGACAGGGTACCTCATGTACGAGCAGTACTTC

D gene: NA
clone size: few
V gene: TRBV7-9
J gene: TRBJ1-1
CDR3 protein: CASSLGRTEAFF
CDR3 DNA: TGTGCCAGCAGCTTGGGGCGGACTGAAGCTTTCTTT